A selection of T cell receptor beta chains follows, all from one sample in a study of blood T cell repertoires in COVID-19. Measured with immunoSEQ multiplex PCR; TCRdb has only the in-frame clones, and not every one. The data show just over 650,000 clones, around 90% seen once. Sequencing was carried out using peripheral blood. These receptors were obtained from a woman aged 18-29 years with acute or convalescent COVID-19. Each CDR3 is given with its conserved first and last residue. D genes are given only for firm matches. Only some rows state a clone size, as once, few, many or a class for expanded clones.

v_gene	d_gene	j_gene	abundance	CDR3aa	CDR3nt
TRBV19	TRBD1	TRBJ1-5	-	CASRRQGEFQPQHF	TGTGCCAGTAGAAGACAGGGTGAGTTTCAGCCCCAGCATTTT
TRBV24-1	-	TRBJ2-3	-	CATSDQQGSPDTQYF	TGTGCCACCAGTGATCAACAGGGTTCCCCAGATACGCAGTATTTT
TRBV11-2	-	TRBJ1-1	-	CASSLDLGVEAFF	TGTGCCAGCAGCTTAGATCTGGGAGTAGAGGCTTTCTTT
TRBV11-2	-	TRBJ2-2	-	CASKTGSFTGELFF	TGTGCCAGCAAAACAGGGTCTTTCACCGGGGAGCTGTTTTTT
TRBV3-1/TRBV3-2	TRBD1	TRBJ1-6	-	CASSPRDRSPLHF	TGTGCCAGCAGCCCCAGGGACAGATCACCCCTCCACTTT
TRBV5-1	TRBD2	TRBJ2-1	once	CASSLAAGQAGKEQFF	TGCGCCAGCAGCTTGGCCGCCGGGCAAGCGGGGAAAGAGCAGTTCTTC
TRBV9	-	TRBJ1-6	once	CASSVVQDNNSPLHF	TGTGCCAGCAGCGTGGTCCAGGACAATAATTCACCCCTCCACTTT
TRBV6-5	-	TRBJ2-2	-	CASMASRTGELFF	TGTGCCAGCATGGCCTCACGCACCGGGGAGCTGTTTTTT
TRBV24-1	-	TRBJ2-1	-	CATSDFVPGNEQFF	TGTGCCACCAGTGATTTCGTCCCGGGGAATGAGCAGTTCTTC
TRBV6-2/TRBV6-3	-	TRBJ2-1	once	CASSPRDSYNEQFF	TGTGCCAGCAGCCCCAGGGACTCCTACAATGAGCAGTTCTTC
TRBV12-3/TRBV12-4	-	TRBJ2-7	-	CASSLGRAYEQYF	TGTGCCAGCAGTTTAGGCAGGGCCTACGAGCAGTACTTC
TRBV11-2	-	TRBJ1-2	-	CASSESGYGYTF	TGTGCCAGCAGCGAGAGCGGCTATGGCTACACCTTC
TRBV29-1	-	TRBJ2-7	-	CSVRSQTGEQYF	TGCAGCGTGAGGTCCCAAACGGGGGAGCAGTACTTC
TRBV5-1	-	TRBJ1-2	once	CASSWAGGAEGYTF	TGCGCCAGCAGCTGGGCTGGAGGGGCGGAAGGCTACACCTTC
TRBV12-3/TRBV12-4	-	TRBJ2-2	-	CASRTTFPGELFF	TGTGCCAGCAGGACGACATTTCCCGGGGAGCTGTTTTTT
TRBV20-1	-	TRBJ2-2	-	CSARTAGELFF	TGCAGTGCTAGGACAGCCGGGGAGCTGTTTTTT
TRBV6-5	TRBD1	TRBJ2-7	-	CASRRDSSYEQYF	TGTGCCAGCAGGAGGGACAGCTCCTACGAGCAGTACTTC
TRBV18	TRBD1	TRBJ2-4	-	CASSAGTDKNIQYF	TGTGCCAGCTCAGCCGGGACAGATAAAAACATTCAGTACTTC
TRBV15	TRBD2	TRBJ2-7	once	CATSRDPGGLSYEQYF	TGTGCCACCAGCAGAGATCCGGGGGGTTTATCCTACGAGCAGTACTTC
TRBV6-2/TRBV6-3	-	TRBJ1-1	-	CASSHGGRREGTEAFF	TGTGCCAGCAGCCACGGGGGACGGCGAGAAGGCACTGAAGCTTTCTTT
TRBV7-8	-	TRBJ2-1	-	CASSTGTFNEQFF	TGTGCCAGCAGTACAGGGACCTTCAATGAGCAGTTCTTC
TRBV27	-	TRBJ2-5	-	CASSRGAGGQETQYF	TGTGCCAGCAGCCGGGGGGCAGGAGGTCAAGAGACCCAGTACTTC
TRBV14	TRBD2	TRBJ2-2	-	CASSQDERGLAGSGELFF	TGTGCCAGCAGCCAAGACGAGAGGGGACTAGCGGGTTCCGGGGAGCTGTTTTTT
TRBV6-6	-	TRBJ1-1	-	CASSYSTGTEAFF	TGTGCCAGCAGTTACTCAACGGGCACTGAAGCTTTCTTT